The 19 T cell receptor beta chains below all came from one sample that was sequenced in a study of blood T cell repertoires in COVID-19. Assay: immunoSEQ multiplex PCR; the TCRdb copy retains only in-frame clones and omits some. The table lists approximately 330,000 clones, roughly nine tenths of them singletons. Sequenced: PBMCs or T cells enriched from blood (not recorded which). The receptors originated from a woman aged 25 to 39 who had recovered from COVID-19.

The rearrangement joins TRBV28 to TRBJ1-3; D is unclear. Germline CDR1 and CDR2: MDHEN and SYDVKM. The CDR3 loop spans 13 amino acids. The V gene lost 2 bases and the J gene lost 8 bases, with 10 bases spanning the gap. The CDR3 loop is CASSLMARDTIYF. The CDR3 bases are TGTGCCAGCAGTTTAATGGCCCGGGACACCATATATTTT.

This clone has a single count. The rearrangement uses TRBV19 and TRBJ1-1; TRBD1 is a possible D gene (6 bases). In germline, CDR1 is LNHDA, CDR2 SQIVND (reference sequence). The CDR3 has 14 amino acids. Trimming pared 5 bases from V and 1 base from J, leaving 11 bases between. Here the CDR3 reads CASSSRTENTEAFF. The CDR3 bases are TGTGCCAGTAGTTCCAGGACAGAGAACACTGAAGCTTTCTTT.

This chain uses TRBV11-2 with TRBJ1-2; the match to TRBD1 covers 8 bases. The ends lost 2 bases at V and 7 bases at J; junction bases unmatched: 3. This CDR3 spans 13 amino acids. The germline V gene encodes CDR1 SGHAT and CDR2 FQNNGV. CDR3 protein: CASSLPGGIGYTF. CDR3 in DNA: TGTGCCAGCAGCTTACCAGGGGGCATTGGCTACACCTTC.

The V gene is TRBV18, the J gene TRBJ1-1; D perhaps matches TRBD1 (6 bases). This CDR3 has 14 amino acids. Trimming removed 2 bases at V and 1 base at J, with 8 bases between. Per the germline V gene, CDR1 is KGHSH and CDR2 is LQKENI. CDR3 protein: CASSPGGANTEAFF. CDR3 in DNA: TGTGCCAGCTCACCAGGGGGGGCGAACACTGAAGCTTTCTTT. Filled out from reference TRBV18 and TRBJ1-1, the complete variable domain reads NAGVMQNPRHLVRRRGQEARLRCSPMKGHSHVYWYRQLPEEGLKFMVYLQKENIIDESGMPKERFSAEFPKEGPSILRIQQVVRGDSAAYFCASSPGGANTEAFFGQGTRLTVV.

The DNA for the CDR3 is TGCGCCAGCAGCTTGTCCGAGAGCCCCGAGCAGTACTTC. It specifies CASSLSESPEQYF. The V and J genes are TRBV5-1 and TRBJ2-7; the D is unclear. Trimming took 1 base from V and 6 from J, leaving 11 bases between them. CDR3 length: 13 amino acids. Germline assignment: CDR1 SGHRS and CDR2 YFSETQ.

The J gene is TRBJ2-3, the V gene TRBV27; 10 nucleotides align to TRBD2. The CDR3 has 17 amino acids. Germline CDR1 reads MNHEY; CDR2 reads SMNVEV (reference sequence). J lost 0 bases, V lost 5 bases, and 8 bases had no gene match. CDR3 nucleotide sequence: TGTGCCAGCAGTAGCCGGACTAGCGGCACTAGCACAGATACGCAGTATTTT. Its translation: CASSSRTSGTSTDTQYF.

The chain has TRBV28 and TRBJ1-5; tentatively, D is TRBD1 (6 bases). Deletions cut 6 bases from V and 7 bases from J, with 16 bases between. Germline loops: CDR1 MDHEN, CDR2 SYDVKM. This CDR3 is built from 14 residues. This chain's CDR3 is CASRPNRVGQPQHF. The CDR3 region has the DNA TGTGCCAGCAGACCGAACAGGGTCGGGCAGCCCCAGCATTTT.

The CDR3 nucleotides read TGTGCCAGCAAACCCGGGACAGCTTCTGGAAACACCATATATTTT. Translated: CASKPGTASGNTIYF. The chain uses TRBV28 and TRBJ1-3; 7 bases are shared with TRBD1. Looked up from germline, CDR1 is MDHEN and CDR2 is SYDVKM. Trimming at V came to 7 bases and at J to 1 base, leaving 7 bases not matched to a gene. This CDR3 is 15 amino acids long. The entire variable domain, with the rest obtained from reference TRBV28 and TRBJ1-3, is as follows: DVKVTQSSRYLVKRTGEKVFLECVQDMDHENMFWYRQDPGLGLRLIYFSYDVKMKEKGDIPEGYSVSREKKERFSLILESASTNQTSMYLCASKPGTASGNTIYFGEGSWLTVV.

The rearrangement uses TRBV27 and TRBJ2-2, with a weak D call TRBD2 (5 bases). Trimming left V 5 bases short and J 8 bases short, with 18 bases between. The CDR3 sequence is 15 residues long. Germline V gene lookup returns CDR1 MNHEY and CDR2 SMNVEV (reference sequence). The CDR3 region has the DNA TGTGCCAGCAGTCCTCCCCCGTCGAGGGCTGGGGAGCTGTTTTTT. Translation: CASSPPPSRAGELFF.

The chain employs TRBV19 and TRBJ2-2; D uncertain. Germline V CDR1 and CDR2: LNHDA, SQIVND (reference sequence). The CDR3 has 15 amino acids. V was clipped by 5 bases and J by 1 base, with 11 bases between them. The CDR3 region is CASSPSTGNTGELFF. The CDR3 DNA reads TGTGCCAGTAGTCCCTCGACGGGGAACACCGGGGAGCTGTTTTTT.

The chain links TRBV3-1 (or the pseudogene TRBV3-2) to TRBJ1-5; 9 bases match TRBD1. Trimming took 2 bases from V and 7 from J; bases not matched to a gene: 15. Per the germline V gene, CDR1 is LGHDT and CDR2 is YNNKEL (reference sequence). The CDR3 loop spans 18 amino acids. CDR3 coding DNA: TGTGCCAGCAGCCAAACCGGAGATTACAGGGGGCGAGGGCAGCCCCAGCATTTT. Its translation is CASSQTGDYRGRGQPQHF.

The genes are TRBV28 and TRBJ2-1; 8 bases map to TRBD2. The CDR3 runs 15 residues. Trimming at V came to 2 bases and at J to 5 bases, leaving 5 bases not matched to a gene. CDR1 is MDHEN and CDR2 is SYDVKM in the germline V gene. The CDR3 loop reads CASSLSGSVDNEQFF. The CDR3 region has the DNA TGTGCCAGCAGTTTAAGCGGGAGCGTCGACAATGAGCAGTTCTTC.

The J gene is TRBJ1-1, the V gene TRBV11-2; D ambiguous. The CDR3 has 15 residues. Germline values: CDR1 SGHAT, CDR2 FQNNGV. V was clipped by 8 bases and J by 7 bases, with 23 bases between them. CDR3 residues: CASSRAGPATREAFF. CDR3 nucleotide sequence: TGTGCCAGCTCGAGGGCAGGCCCTGCAACCCGTGAAGCTTTCTTT.

In this sample, this clone turned up once. The chain links TRBV7-8 to TRBJ1-1; D unclear. Deletions cut 0 bases from V and 7 bases from J, with 6 bases between. Per the germline V gene, CDR1 is SGHVS and CDR2 is FQNEAQ. The CDR3 runs 12 residues. The CDR3 spells CASSLAGSEAFF. DNA of the CDR3: TGTGCCAGCAGCTTAGCTGGTAGTGAAGCTTTCTTT.

This clone appeared a single time. This chain uses TRBV28 with TRBJ2-3, with 12 bases lining up with TRBD2. The ends lost 6 bases at V and 3 bases at J; junction bases unmatched: 13. The CDR3 is 18 residues long. Germline V lookup: CDR1 MDHEN, CDR2 SYDVKM. The CDR3 reads CASSKTQTGTSGTDTQYF. The CDR3 nucleotides read TGTGCCAGCAGCAAGACCCAAACCGGGACTAGCGGGACAGATACGCAGTATTTT.

J is TRBJ1-4 and V is TRBV28; 10 positions match TRBD1. With 5 bases clipped from V and 6 bases from J, the junction kept 6 bases outside the gene matches. The CDR3 totals 15 residues. CDR1 is MDHEN and CDR2 is SYDVKM in the germline V gene. The CDR3 DNA is TGTGCCAGCAGTGAGACAGGGGGCGCGTATGAAAAACTGTTTTTT. Translated, it gives CASSETGGAYEKLFF.

This chain links TRBV27 with TRBJ2-3; D is possibly TRBD2 (6 bases). The CDR3 spans 15 residues. V was trimmed by 1 base and J by 0 bases, leaving 8 bases between them. Germline CDR1 reads MNHEY; CDR2 reads SMNVEV (reference sequence). CDR3 amino acids: CASSLLGRSTDTQYF. In DNA form, the CDR3 reads TGTGCCAGCAGTTTATTGGGGAGGAGCACAGATACGCAGTATTTT.

This chain joins TRBV3-1 (or the pseudogene TRBV3-2) and TRBJ1-4; D unclear. The CDR3 spans 15 residues. V was pared by 6 bases and J by 6 bases, with 17 bases between. Germline CDR1 LGHDT, CDR2 YNNKEL (reference sequence). The CDR3 reads CASSLTYLFDEKLFF. Here the CDR3 DNA reads TGTGCCAGCAGTCTTACGTACTTATTCGATGAAAAACTGTTTTTT.

The chain links TRBV19 to TRBJ2-5; TRBD1 matches at 9 bases. The CDR3 totals 15 residues. Germline CDR1 reads LNHDA; CDR2 reads SQIVND (reference sequence). V dropped 6 bases and J dropped 5; count of bases not matched to a gene: 10. The CDR3 spells CASRDNRGLGETQYF. The CDR3, as DNA: TGTGCCAGTAGGGACAACAGGGGGCTAGGGGAGACCCAGTACTTC.